The clone carrying this T cell receptor (beta chain) was seen many times. No antigen is known for it. This CDR3 spans 15 amino acids. Germline lookup yields CDR1 SGHRS and CDR2 YFSETQ. With V trimmed by 4 bases and J by 5 bases, 10 bases remained unmatched. This sample stems from a study of blood T cells in healthy people across ages. Study conclusions and caveats: The study lacked donor CMV status, which possibly confounded expanded clonotype changes. More naive CD4+ cells and higher diversity marked long-lived donors relative to aged donors. Diversity figures derived from one million T cells were judged to underestimate the true value. Across the age range, TCR beta diversity per million T cells fell in a roughly linear way.

The second PCR ran about 7 to 12 cycles with a sample-barcoded 5' primer and J-beta primers. One entry per CDR3 protein results from TCRdb running MiXCR on the 5' RACE reads. Of approximately 320,000 distinct CDR3 sequences detected, around 27% appear once; the ten largest clones hold 25% to 30%. Source material: blood. The receptor was isolated from a woman aged 70-85 years in good health. The chain combines TRBV5-1 with TRBJ2-5; 8 nucleotides agree with TRBD1. CDR3 DNA: TGCGCCAGCAGCCTAGTCCGGGACAGGCGGGAGACCCAGTACTTC. This gives the protein CASSLVRDRRETQYF.